This passage covers 14 T cell receptor beta chains from one sample sequenced in a study of T-cell memory formation after mild COVID-19. TCRdb processed the 5' RACE reads anew with MiXCR; each CDR3 protein has one entry. The table lists about 350,000 distinct CDR3 sequences, roughly an eighth of them singletons, with about a fifth in the top ten. The sample taken for sequencing was PBMCs or a T cell subset sorted from them (not recorded which). These TCRs come from a man younger than 35 who had mild COVID-19 (a few samples of this study predate the infection). Cell type and time point are not known.

This rearrangement joins TRBV18 to TRBJ2-7; the D call may be TRBD1 or TRBD2 (5 bases each). This CDR3 region has 16 residues. Germline V lookup: CDR1 KGHSH, CDR2 LQKENI. Trimming pared 0 bases from V and 2 bases from J, leaving 14 bases between. DNA of the CDR3: TGTGCCAGCTCACCACCGAATGGGGGATCCACCTACGAGCAGTACTTC. It specifies CASSPPNGGSTYEQYF.

This clonotype appeared a few times. The rearrangement uses TRBV5-6 and TRBJ2-1; a weak D match, TRBD1 (8 bases). From germline, CDR1 is SGHDT and CDR2 YYEEEE. The CDR3 has 15 amino acids. V was cut by 4 bases and J by 9 bases, with 20 bases left in between. The CDR3 nucleotides are TGTGCCAGCAGCCTCGACAGGGGAGGGTTGGTTGAGCAGTTCTTC. Its protein product is CASSLDRGGLVEQFF.

In its sample, this clonotype was seen a few times. The chain couples TRBV5-5 to TRBJ2-5; possibly TRBD1 or TRBD2 for D (5 bases each). Trimming took off 4 bases at V and 5 bases at J, with 21 bases between the two ends. The CDR3 spans 16 residues. Looked up from germline, CDR1 is SGHKS and CDR2 is YYEKEE (reference sequence). The CDR3 sequence is CASSRRWDGVAETQYF. The CDR3 nucleotides read TGTGCCAGCAGCCGACGATGGGACGGTGTCGCGGAGACCCAGTACTTC.

This clonotype was counted between two and nine times. This chain links TRBV2 with TRBJ2-1; 11 bases line up with TRBD2. There are 17 residues in the CDR3. CDR1 and CDR2 from the germline V gene are SNHLY and FYNNEI. V lost 8 bases and J lost 7; bases outside the gene matches: 16. CDR3 amino acids: CASSRLAGPGLKNEQFF. The CDR3 DNA follows: TGTGCCAGCTCAAGACTAGCGGGGCCCGGGCTTAAAAATGAGCAGTTCTTC.

Many counts were recorded for this clonotype. This sequence joins TRBV5-1 and TRBJ2-6, with a weak D call TRBD1 (6 bases). The CDR3 is 18 residues long. Per germline, CDR1 SGHRS and CDR2 YFSETQ. V was clipped by 0 bases and J by 2 bases, with 15 bases between them. The CDR3 DNA reads as TGCGCCAGCAGCTTGGGGGGACAACTACTCACTGGGGCCAACGTCCTGACTTTC. This encodes CASSLGGQLLTGANVLTF. The variable domain in full, completed from reference TRBV5-1 and TRBJ2-6, reads KAGVTQTPRYLIKTRGQQVTLSCSPISGHRSVSWYQQTPGQGLQFLFEYFSETQRNKGNFPGRFSGRQFSNSRSEMNVSTLELGDSALYLCASSLGGQLLTGANVLTFGAGSRLTVL.

This chain connects TRBV6-2 or TRBV6-3 to TRBJ2-6; TRBD2 agrees at 14 bases. The germline gives CDR1 MNHEY, CDR2 SVGEGT. The CDR3 is 19 residues long. V was clipped by 5 bases and J by 0 bases; unmatched bases: 6. As DNA, the CDR3 is TGTGCCAGCAGTATGGGACTAGCGGGGGCCTTCTCTGGGGCCAACGTCCTGACTTTC. Protein sequence: CASSMGLAGAFSGANVLTF.

This clonotype has more than one count but fewer than ten. The chain couples TRBV5-1 to TRBJ2-5; perhaps D is TRBD1 or TRBD2 (5 bases each). Trimming stripped 3 bases from V and 4 bases from J, with 16 bases between. Germline V gene lookup returns CDR1 SGHRS and CDR2 YFSETQ. The CDR3 has 15 residues. In nucleotides, the CDR3 is TGCGCCAGCAGCTACCGGGGCGCCGAGGTAGAGACCCAGTACTTC. This sequence encodes CASSYRGAEVETQYF.

The table lists this clonotype with a few counts. This sequence joins TRBV7-9 and TRBJ2-3; tentatively, D is TRBD2 (5 bases). The ends were cut back, 1 base at V and 14 bases at J, with 13 bases in the middle. Germline V lookup: CDR1 SEHNR, CDR2 FQNEAQ (reference sequence). The CDR3 extends over 12 amino acids. For the CDR3, the DNA is TGTGCCAGCAGCTTAGGAGGGCCAAGCGGGTATTTT. This translates into CASSLGGPSGYF. The full variable domain, completed using reference TRBV7-9 and TRBJ2-3, is DTGVSQNPRHKITKRGQNVTFRCDPISEHNRLYWYRQTLGQGPEFLTYFQNEAQLEKSRLLSDRFSAERPKGSFSTLEIQRTEQGDSAMYLCASSLGGPSGYFGPGTRLTVL.

The chain carries TRBV13 and TRBJ1-1; D not certain. V was shortened by 1 base and J by 5 bases, with 17 bases between the two germline ends. The CDR3 has 16 residues. The germline V gene has CDR1 PRHDT and CDR2 FYEKMQ (reference sequence). CDR3 loop: CASSLVGGLKRTEAFF. CDR3 sequence (DNA): TGTGCCAGCAGCTTAGTGGGTGGGTTAAAGAGGACTGAAGCTTTCTTT.

This clonotype was found a few times. The chain couples TRBV9 to TRBJ2-3; D is tentatively TRBD1 or TRBD2 (5 bases each). V shed 2 bases and J shed 2 bases, with 12 bases lying between them. Germline-derived CDR1 and CDR2 are SGDLS and YYNGEE. This CDR3 region has 15 residues. Here the CDR3 reads CASSVGDPDTDTQYF. In nucleotides, the CDR3 is TGTGCCAGCAGCGTTGGGGACCCCGACACAGATACGCAGTATTTT.

This clonotype has only a few counts. The chain links TRBV29-1 to TRBJ2-7; 9 nucleotides align to TRBD1. J was trimmed by 7 bases and V by 6 bases; bases with no gene match: 7. The CDR3 is 12 residues long. Per germline, CDR1 SQVTM and CDR2 ANQGSEA. The CDR3 coding sequence is TGCAGCGTCCAGGGACAGGGCTGGGAGCAGTACTTC. Encoded protein: CSVQGQGWEQYF.

V and J are TRBV7-8 and TRBJ2-3; weak D call: TRBD1 (6 bases). In germline, CDR1 is SGHVS, CDR2 FQNEAQ. V lost 9 bases, J lost 3 bases, and 13 bases lay in between. The CDR3 loop spans 13 amino acids. This CDR3 reads CASKLGGTDTQYF. The CDR3 DNA sequence: TGTGCCAGTAAACTAGGGGGAACAGATACGCAGTATTTT.

This chain uses TRBV24-1 with TRBJ1-6, with a possible D match to TRBD1 (6 bases). Germline-derived CDR1 and CDR2 are KGHDR and SFDVKD. This CDR3 contains 16 residues. V lost 4 bases, J lost 7 bases, and 16 bases lay in between. CDR3 loop: CATSDAQGGRNSPLHF. The CDR3 bases are TGTGCCACCAGTGACGCACAGGGTGGACGGAATTCACCCCTCCACTTT.

This clonotype was seen only a few times. Here the CDR3 reads CASSIGLAAYNEQFF. The CDR3 nucleotides are TGTGCCAGTAGTATCGGACTAGCAGCTTACAATGAGCAGTTCTTC. V is TRBV19 and J is TRBJ2-1; TRBD2 matches 8 bases. Germline CDR1 and CDR2: LNHDA and SQIVND (reference sequence). J was trimmed by 4 bases and V by 3 bases; bases with no gene match: 5. This CDR3 spans 15 amino acids.